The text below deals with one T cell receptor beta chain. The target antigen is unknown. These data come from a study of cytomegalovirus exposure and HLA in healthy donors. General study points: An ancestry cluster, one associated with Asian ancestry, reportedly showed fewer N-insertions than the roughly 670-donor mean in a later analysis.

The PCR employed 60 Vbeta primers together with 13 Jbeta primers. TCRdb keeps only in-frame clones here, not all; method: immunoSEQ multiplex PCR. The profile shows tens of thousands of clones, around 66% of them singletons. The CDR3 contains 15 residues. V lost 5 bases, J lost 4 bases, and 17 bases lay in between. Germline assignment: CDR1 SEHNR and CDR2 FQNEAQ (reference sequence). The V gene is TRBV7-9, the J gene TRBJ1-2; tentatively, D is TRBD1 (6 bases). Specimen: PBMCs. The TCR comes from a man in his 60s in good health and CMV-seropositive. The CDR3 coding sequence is TGTGCCAGCAGCCTAGAGGGCCGGGGGGCCTATGGCTACACCTTC. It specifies CASSLEGRGAYGYTF.